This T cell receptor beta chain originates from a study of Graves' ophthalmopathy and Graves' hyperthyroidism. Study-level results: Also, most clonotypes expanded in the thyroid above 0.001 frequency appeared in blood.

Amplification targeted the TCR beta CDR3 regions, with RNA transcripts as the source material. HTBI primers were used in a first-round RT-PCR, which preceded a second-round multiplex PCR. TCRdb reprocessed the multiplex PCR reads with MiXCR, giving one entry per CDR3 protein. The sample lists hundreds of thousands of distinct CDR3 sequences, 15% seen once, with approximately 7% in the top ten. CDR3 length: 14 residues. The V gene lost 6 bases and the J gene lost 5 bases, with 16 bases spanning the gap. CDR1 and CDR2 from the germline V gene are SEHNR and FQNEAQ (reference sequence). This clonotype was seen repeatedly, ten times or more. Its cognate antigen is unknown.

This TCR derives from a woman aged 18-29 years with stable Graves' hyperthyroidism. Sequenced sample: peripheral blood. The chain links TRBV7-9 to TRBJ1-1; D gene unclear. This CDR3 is CASRPQPARTEAFF. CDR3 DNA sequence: TGTGCCAGCAGGCCTCAGCCAGCGCGGACTGAAGCTTTCTTT.